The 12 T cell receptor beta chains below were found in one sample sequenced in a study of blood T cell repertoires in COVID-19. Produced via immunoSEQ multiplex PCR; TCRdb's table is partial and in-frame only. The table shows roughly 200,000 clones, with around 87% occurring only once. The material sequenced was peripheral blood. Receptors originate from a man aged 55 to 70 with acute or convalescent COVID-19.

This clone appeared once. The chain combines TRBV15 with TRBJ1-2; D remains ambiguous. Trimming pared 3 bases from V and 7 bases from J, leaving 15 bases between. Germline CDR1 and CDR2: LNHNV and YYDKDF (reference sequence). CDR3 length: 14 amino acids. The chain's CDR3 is CATSSLQELGGYTF. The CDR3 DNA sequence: TGTGCCACCAGCAGTCTCCAAGAGCTCGGTGGCTACACCTTC.

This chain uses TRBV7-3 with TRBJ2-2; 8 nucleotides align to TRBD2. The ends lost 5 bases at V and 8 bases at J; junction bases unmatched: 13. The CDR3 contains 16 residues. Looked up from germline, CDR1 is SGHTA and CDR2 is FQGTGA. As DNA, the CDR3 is TGTGCCAGCAGCCCGGGACTAGGAGGCGGCACGGGGGAGCTGTTTTTT. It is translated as CASSPGLGGGTGELFF.

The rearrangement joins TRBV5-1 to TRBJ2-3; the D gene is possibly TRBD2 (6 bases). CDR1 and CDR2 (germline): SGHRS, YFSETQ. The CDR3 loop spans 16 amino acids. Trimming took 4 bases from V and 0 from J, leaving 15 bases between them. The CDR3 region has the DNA TGCGCCAGCAGCCCGGGACTCTTACCCAGCACAGATACGCAGTATTTT. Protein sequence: CASSPGLLPSTDTQYF.

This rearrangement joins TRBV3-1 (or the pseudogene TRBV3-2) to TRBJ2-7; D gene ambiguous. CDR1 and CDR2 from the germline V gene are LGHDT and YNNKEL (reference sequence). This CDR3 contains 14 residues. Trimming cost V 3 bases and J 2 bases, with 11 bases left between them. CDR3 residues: CASSQFASTYEQYF. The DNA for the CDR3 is TGTGCCAGCAGCCAGTTCGCCAGTACCTACGAGCAGTACTTC.

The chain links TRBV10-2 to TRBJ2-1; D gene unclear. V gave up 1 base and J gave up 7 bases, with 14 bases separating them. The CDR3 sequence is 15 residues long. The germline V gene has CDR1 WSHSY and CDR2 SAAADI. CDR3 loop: CASSEFRLLANEQFF. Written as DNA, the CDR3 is TGCGCCAGCAGTGAGTTCAGGCTTCTTGCAAATGAGCAGTTCTTC.

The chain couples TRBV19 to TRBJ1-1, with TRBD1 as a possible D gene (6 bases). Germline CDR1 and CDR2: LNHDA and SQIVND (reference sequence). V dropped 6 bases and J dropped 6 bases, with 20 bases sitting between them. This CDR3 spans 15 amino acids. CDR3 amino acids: CASRDSSSQYAEAFF. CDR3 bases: TGTGCCAGTAGGGACAGTAGCTCTCAATACGCTGAAGCTTTCTTT.

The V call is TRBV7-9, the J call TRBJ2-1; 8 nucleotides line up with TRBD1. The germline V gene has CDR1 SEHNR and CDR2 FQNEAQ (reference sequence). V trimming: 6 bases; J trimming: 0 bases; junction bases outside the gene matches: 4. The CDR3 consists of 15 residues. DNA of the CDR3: TGTGCCAGCAGTTACGACAGGGGCTCCTACAATGAGCAGTTCTTC. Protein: CASSYDRGSYNEQFF.

The CDR3 coding sequence is TGTGCCAGCAGTTTATCGGGGGGCAGGGTTGGCACTGAAGCTTTCTTT. Protein: CASSLSGGRVGTEAFF. J is TRBJ1-1 and V is TRBV28; D is possibly TRBD1 (6 bases). The V end lost 1 base, the J end lost 4 bases, and 16 bases lay between the germline ends. There are 16 residues in the CDR3. Germline CDR1 reads MDHEN; CDR2 reads SYDVKM.

The CDR3 coding sequence is TGCGCCAGGACAAATCGGGACAGCGGGTGTGAGGCCCAGCATTTT. Protein sequence: CARTNRDSGCEAQHF. The gene calls are TRBV5-1 and TRBJ1-5; 7 nucleotides agree with TRBD1. The CDR3 loop spans 15 amino acids. The germline CDR1 and CDR2 sequences are SGHRS and YFSETQ. V shed 8 bases, J shed 11 bases, and the junction held 19 bases outside the gene matches.

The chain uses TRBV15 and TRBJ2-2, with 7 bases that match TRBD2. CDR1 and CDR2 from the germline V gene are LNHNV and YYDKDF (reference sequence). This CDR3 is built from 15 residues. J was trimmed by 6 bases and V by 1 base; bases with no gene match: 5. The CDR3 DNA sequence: TGTGCCACCAGCAGAGTGGCAGGGAGGGCCGGGGAGCTGTTTTTT. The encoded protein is CATSRVAGRAGELFF.

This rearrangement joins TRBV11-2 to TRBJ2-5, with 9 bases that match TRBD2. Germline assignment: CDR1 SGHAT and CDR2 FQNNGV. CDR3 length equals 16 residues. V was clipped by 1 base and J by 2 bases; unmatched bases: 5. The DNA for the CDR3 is TGTGCCAGCAGCTTAGGCGGTAGCGGGGGTCAAGAGACCCAGTACTTC. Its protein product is CASSLGGSGGQETQYF. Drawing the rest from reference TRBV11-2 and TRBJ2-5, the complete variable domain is EAGVAQSPRYKIIEKRQSVAFWCNPISGHATLYWYQQILGQGPKLLIQFQNNGVVDDSQLPKDRFSAERLKGVDSTLKIQPAKLEDSAVYLCASSLGGSGGQETQYFGPGTRLLVL.

The CDR3 protein is CATGDRFYEQYF. In DNA form, the CDR3 reads TGTGCCACCGGGGACAGGTTTTACGAGCAGTACTTC. V and J are TRBV6-5 and TRBJ2-7; 8 positions match TRBD1. V lost 10 bases to trimming and J lost 4 bases; unmatched junction nucleotides: 6. This CDR3 has 12 amino acids. Germline CDR1 reads MNHEY; CDR2 reads SVGAGI.